A selection of T cell receptor beta chains follows, all from one sample in a study of T cells after yellow fever vaccination. A single record per CDR3 protein comes from TCRdb applying MiXCR to the 5' RACE reads. The sample lists about 400,000 distinct CDR3 sequences; 6.2% were seen once. The starting material was PBMCs, obtained 5 days after the yellow fever booster vaccination. The receptors originated from a man aged 25-45 years who received the YFV17D yellow fever vaccine. CDR3s include the opening cysteine and the closing phenylalanine or tryptophan.

TRBJ2-1	TRBV12-3/TRBV12-4	CASGRGRGGGGRNEQFF
TRBJ2-1	TRBV6-5	CASKALNEQFF
TRBJ1-6	TRBV6-5	CATSEDLNSPLHF
TRBJ2-2	TRBV19	CASSISSVPNTGELFF
TRBJ1-6	TRBV7-2	CASSLGLNSPLHF
TRBJ2-1	TRBV11-2	CASSLGPGGRAVGNEQFF
TRBJ1-5	TRBV6-1	CASEHSSNQPQHF
TRBJ2-2	TRBV4-3	CASSRQFTGELFF
TRBJ2-7	TRBV20-1	CSADPAGTSGSTSEQYF
TRBJ2-1	TRBV4-2	CASSRGGWRNEQFF
TRBJ2-1	TRBV6-2/TRBV6-3	CASSYGASGYNEQFF
TRBJ1-2	TRBV6-1	CASSPPQANYGYTF
TRBJ1-2	TRBV27	CASSSYLGGGYTF
TRBJ2-5	TRBV7-8	CASSPPEEWETQYF
TRBJ2-3	TRBV29-1	CSVLAGRDTQYF
TRBJ2-5	TRBV19	CASSPPNLSKETQYF
TRBJ2-2	TRBV5-1	CASKDSSGVAGELFF
TRBJ2-3	TRBV10-3	CAISEGLADPTDTQYF
TRBJ2-2	TRBV7-8	CASSLIDRARTGELFF
TRBJ2-1	TRBV7-8	CASSLDVGLAGYNEQFF
TRBJ2-2	TRBV6-1	CASTLTLAGELFF
TRBJ2-6	TRBV11-2	CASSFPGQLSGANVLTF
TRBJ2-3	TRBV5-1	CASEPAGGSDTQYF
TRBJ2-7	TRBV20-1	CCARDPLGGPFAEQYF
TRBJ2-7	TRBV9	CASSVAATSYEQYF
TRBJ2-1	TRBV6-2/TRBV6-3	CASRELAGVDEQFF
TRBJ1-5	TRBV20-1	CSASGGQNNQPQHF
TRBJ1-2	TRBV23-1	CASSQVRQGGIFLYGYTF
TRBJ1-2	TRBV6-5	CASSYVTGPNYGYTF
TRBJ2-1	TRBV19	CASSIRTVSGLAEYNEQFF
TRBJ2-3	TRBV5-1	CASGGLSTDTQYF
TRBJ1-6	TRBV5-1	CASSRTQGNNNSPLHF
TRBJ2-7	TRBV12-3/TRBV12-4	CASSNQVDYEQYF
TRBJ2-1	TRBV7-2	CASSLSYSTGINEQFF
TRBJ2-1	TRBV15	CATSSLALAGGLEQFF
TRBJ2-7	TRBV12-3/TRBV12-4	CATQLDRNSYEQYF
TRBJ2-5	TRBV5-1	CASSWGTDQETQYF
TRBJ2-1	TRBV5-1	CASSLAGTSGPPPHNEQFF
TRBJ2-7	TRBV7-9	CASSLQHPYEQYF
TRBJ1-1	TRBV7-9	CASSPGGGVNTEAFF
TRBJ2-7	TRBV7-2	CASSTGARIYEQYF